This entry lists 21 T cell receptor beta chains sequenced from one sample in a study of cytomegalovirus exposure and HLA in healthy donors. The PCR used 60 Vbeta and 13 Jbeta primers. Profiled with immunoSEQ multiplex PCR; TCRdb holds only in-frame clones, not every one. Of about 110,000 clones listed, approximately 80% are singletons. The specimen was PBMCs. These receptors originate from a woman aged 25 to 39 in good health and CMV-seronegative.

As DNA, the CDR3 is TGTGCCAGCAGCTTAGGCGGAGTGATGTCAGATACGCAGTATTTT. The encoded protein is CASSLGGVMSDTQYF. The genes are TRBV11-2 and TRBJ2-3; no reliable D call. The germline gives CDR1 SGHAT, CDR2 FQNNGV. The CDR3 is made up of 15 amino acids. V lost 1 base, J lost 4 bases, and 12 bases lay in between. Using reference TRBV11-2 and TRBJ2-3 for the parts outside the CDR3, the full variable domain is EAGVAQSPRYKIIEKRQSVAFWCNPISGHATLYWYQQILGQGPKLLIQFQNNGVVDDSQLPKDRFSAERLKGVDSTLKIQPAKLEDSAVYLCASSLGGVMSDTQYFGPGTRLTVL.

Comment on this clone: The same CDR3 is also encoded by other DNA sequences in this sample. This chain links TRBV29-1 with TRBJ2-5; 8 bases map to TRBD1. The CDR3 extends over 12 amino acids. Trimming cost V 7 bases and J 3 bases; bases outside gene matches: 4. Germline loops: CDR1 SQVTM, CDR2 ANQGSEA. This CDR3 reads CSGLTGEETQYF. The CDR3 DNA is TGCAGCGGCTTGACAGGGGAAGAGACCCAGTACTTC. The full variable domain, with the rest looked up from reference TRBV29-1 and TRBJ2-5, is SAVISQKPSRDICQRGTSLTIQCQVDSQVTMMFWYRQQPGQSLTLIATANQGSEATYESGFVIDKFPISRPNLTFSTLTVSNMSPEDSSIYLCSGLTGEETQYFGPGTRLLVL.

V is TRBV2 and J is TRBJ2-2; the match to TRBD2 covers 13 bases. CDR1 and CDR2 from the germline V gene are SNHLY and FYNNEI. The J segment lost 2 bases and the V segment lost 9 bases, leaving 12 bases of the junction unmatched. This CDR3 spans 18 amino acids. CDR3 in DNA: TGTGCCAGGGGGGGGACTAGCGGGGAAAAACAAAACACCGGGGAGCTGTTTTTT. Residues: CARGGTSGEKQNTGELFF.

The CDR3 DNA sequence: TGTGCCAGCACCACAGCAGGGCGGGGGACTAGCGGGCAAGAGACCCAGTACTTC. As protein: CASTTAGRGTSGQETQYF. The rearrangement uses TRBV7-9 and TRBJ2-5; 12 bases are shared with TRBD2. V shed 7 bases, J shed 2 bases, and the junction held 14 bases outside the gene matches. The germline gives CDR1 SEHNR, CDR2 FQNEAQ (reference sequence). CDR3 length equals 18 residues.

The chain joins TRBV11-2 to TRBJ2-7; 8 bases agree with TRBD2. CDR1 is SGHAT, CDR2 FQNNGV, per germline. The CDR3 is 15 amino acids. V lost 4 bases, J lost 2 bases, and 7 bases stayed unmatched. The CDR3 DNA reads as TGTGCCAGCAGCTCTGGGGTAGCGGGAACCTACGAGCAGTACTTC. Encoded protein: CASSSGVAGTYEQYF.

The chain uses TRBV6-5 and TRBJ2-5; D remains unclear. Looked up from germline, CDR1 is MNHEY and CDR2 is SVGAGI. This CDR3 contains 14 residues. V shed 0 bases and J shed 4 bases, with 9 bases lying between them. CDR3 DNA sequence: TGTGCCAGCAGTTACTCGAATAAGCTAGAGACCCAGTACTTC. This sequence encodes CASSYSNKLETQYF.

This clone was seen once. The chain uses TRBV7-9 and TRBJ2-1; 8 bases line up with TRBD2. Trimming at V came to 1 base and at J to 7 bases, leaving 6 bases not matched to a gene. Germline V gene data show CDR1 as SEHNR and CDR2 as FQNEAQ (reference sequence). The CDR3 spans 15 residues. CDR3: CASSLELAGPNEQFF. As DNA, the CDR3 is TGTGCCAGCAGCTTAGAGCTAGCGGGTCCAAATGAGCAGTTCTTC.

The chain is built from TRBV9 and TRBJ2-3; TRBD2 matches at 10 bases. This CDR3 is built from 17 residues. The germline CDR1 and CDR2 sequences are SGDLS and YYNGEE. J was trimmed by 2 bases and V by 3 bases; bases with no gene match: 9. CDR3 DNA sequence: TGTGCCAGCAGCGCCCTCAAAAGCGGGAGGGCCACAGATACGCAGTATTTT. It yields the protein CASSALKSGRATDTQYF.

This chain links TRBV19 with TRBJ2-7, with TRBD2 matching over 7 bases. The ends lost 10 bases at V and 0 bases at J; junction bases unmatched: 6. The length of the CDR3 is 13 residues. Germline V gene lookup returns CDR1 LNHDA and CDR2 SQIVND (reference sequence). The CDR3 nucleotides read TGTGCCACCGCTAGCGGTTCCTCCTACGAGCAGTACTTC. It translates to CATASGSSYEQYF.

This clone has only one observation. This chain uses TRBV7-2 with TRBJ2-1; weak D call: TRBD2 (6 bases). Germline V gene data show CDR1 as SGHTA and CDR2 as FQGNSA. The V end was cut by 1 base, the J end by 0 bases, with 10 bases between. This CDR3 comprises 16 residues. For the CDR3, the DNA is TGTGCCAGCAGCTTAGGTAGCGGAACCTCCTACAATGAGCAGTTCTTC. Its protein is CASSLGSGTSYNEQFF.

The rearrangement joins TRBV19 to TRBJ2-7; 8 bases agree with TRBD1. The CDR3 has 14 amino acids. Germline CDR1 LNHDA, CDR2 SQIVND (reference sequence). The V and J ends lost 1 base and 3 bases, in that order; junction bases with no gene match: 2. The CDR3 region has the DNA TGTGCCAGTAGTATAGTGGGACAGGTCTACGAGCAGTACTTC. Translating it yields CASSIVGQVYEQYF.

The V gene is TRBV19, the J gene TRBJ2-2; TRBD2 aligns across 12 bases. With 6 bases clipped from V and 4 bases from J, the junction kept 0 bases outside the gene matches. The CDR3 contains 14 residues. Per the germline V gene, CDR1 is LNHDA and CDR2 is SQIVND (reference sequence). Here the CDR3 reads CASRTSGSTGELFF. The CDR3 DNA reads as TGTGCCAGTAGGACTAGCGGGAGCACCGGGGAGCTGTTTTTT.

The V and J genes are TRBV19 and TRBJ1-3; D is undetermined. Trimming shortened V by 7 bases and J by 2 bases, and 15 bases separated the two germline ends. The CDR3 totals 15 residues. Germline CDR1 reads LNHDA; CDR2 reads SQIVND (reference sequence). The DNA of the CDR3 is TGTGCCAGTACCTCCGACGACTCCCCTGGAAACACCATATATTTT. Amino acids: CASTSDDSPGNTIYF.

The chain combines TRBV11-2 with TRBJ2-3, with D unresolved. Germline CDR1 and CDR2: SGHAT and FQNNGV. Trimming shortened V by 4 bases and J by 3 bases, and 17 bases separated the two germline ends. The CDR3 covers 16 residues. CDR3 sequence reads: CASSSVTRTATDTQYF. The CDR3 nucleotides are TGTGCCAGCAGCTCGGTGACCCGCACAGCAACAGATACGCAGTATTTT.

This chain links TRBV6-6 with TRBJ2-3; 7 positions agree with TRBD2. V lost 5 bases to trimming and J lost 1 base; unmatched junction nucleotides: 3. The CDR3 spans 14 residues. Germline V gene lookup returns CDR1 MNHNY and CDR2 SVGAGI (reference sequence). The chain's CDR3 is CASSHGLGTDTQYF. The DNA for the CDR3 is TGTGCCAGCAGTCACGGACTAGGCACAGATACGCAGTATTTT.

The V gene is TRBV7-8, the J gene TRBJ2-7; TRBD2 matches at 13 bases. The V gene's germline CDR1 is SGHVS and CDR2 FQNEAQ. V shed 4 bases, J shed 6 bases, and the junction held 6 bases outside the gene matches. The CDR3 totals 15 residues. CDR3 in DNA: TGTGCCAGCAGCTACCGGACTAGCGGGAGTTTCGAGCAGTACTTC. Translating gives CASSYRTSGSFEQYF.

This chain uses TRBV15 with TRBJ2-3; a possible D gene is TRBD2 (6 bases). This CDR3 has 15 amino acids. Germline V gene lookup returns CDR1 LNHNV and CDR2 YYDKDF (reference sequence). Trimming stripped 4 bases from V and 1 base from J, with 12 bases between. CDR3 protein: CATSTGWGGTDTQYF. The CDR3 DNA reads as TGTGCCACCAGCACAGGTTGGGGGGGCACAGATACGCAGTATTTT.

CDR3 nucleotide sequence: TGTGCCAGCAGTGAAGGGGCGGGAGGGATGTACGAGCAGTACTTC. Its protein product is CASSEGAGGMYEQYF. This sequence joins TRBV6-1 and TRBJ2-7; 9 nucleotides match TRBD2. Germline V lookup: CDR1 MNHNS, CDR2 SASEGT. The junction had 5 bases not matched to a gene; V was cut back by 1 base and J by 4 bases. This CDR3 contains 15 residues.

This clone has only a few counts. This chain links TRBV5-1 with TRBJ1-6; weak D call: TRBD1 (5 bases). From germline, CDR1 is SGHRS and CDR2 YFSETQ. The CDR3 length is 13 residues. Trimming left V 0 bases short and J 13 bases short, with 11 bases between. The CDR3 sequence is CASSLGSGGPLHF. The CDR3 nucleotides are TGCGCCAGCAGCTTGGGTTCTGGGGGGCCCCTCCACTTT. The full variable domain, rest sourced from reference TRBV5-1 and TRBJ1-6, is KAGVTQTPRYLIKTRGQQVTLSCSPISGHRSVSWYQQTPGQGLQFLFEYFSETQRNKGNFPGRFSGRQFSNSRSEMNVSTLELGDSALYLCASSLGSGGPLHFGNGTRLTVT.

The V call is TRBV7-2, the J call TRBJ2-5; TRBD1 aligns across 8 bases. J gave up 11 bases and V 7 bases, and 24 bases lay outside the gene matches. Germline V CDR1 and CDR2: SGHTA, FQGNSA. The CDR3 extends over 17 amino acids. The CDR3 loop reads CASTRYTGTGGRGEQYF. In DNA form, the CDR3 reads TGTGCCAGCACCAGATACACCGGGACAGGTGGTAGGGGGGAGCAGTACTTC.

This clone was recorded only once. V usage is TRBV11-2 and J usage is TRBJ2-5; maybe TRBD2 (5 bases). CDR1 and CDR2 (germline): SGHAT, FQNNGV. The CDR3 contains 16 residues. Trimming pared 6 bases from V and 4 bases from J, leaving 21 bases between. This CDR3 reads CASSFPRGRPLETQYF. The CDR3 nucleotides read TGTGCCAGCAGTTTCCCCCGGGGTCGGCCCCTAGAGACCCAGTACTTC.